This T cell receptor (beta chain) was retrieved from a study of T-cell reconstitution after alpha-beta-depleted transplantation in children. Unique molecular identifiers were incorporated when the TCRbeta library was constructed. TCRdb passed the PCR reads through MiXCR, listing each CDR3 protein once. The sample shows approximately 400,000 distinct CDR3 sequences, under 13% of them seen only once. This CDR3 is 12 amino acids long. Trimming removed 2 bases from V and 5 bases from J, with 7 bases in between. CDR1 is SGHDT and CDR2 is YYEEEE in the germline V gene. The sequencing here drew on PBMCs from the stem cell graft donor, taken from the stem cell graft. This clonotype originated in a human donor who donated a stem cell graft to a child with acute myeloid leukemia. The chain combines TRBV5-6 with TRBJ1-2; the D gene is possibly TRBD1 (6 bases). Written as DNA, the CDR3 is TGTGCCAGCAGCTTTACAGGGTATGGCTACACCTTC. It specifies CASSFTGYGYTF.